The T cell receptor beta chain under discussion was sequenced for a study of blood T cell repertoires in COVID-19. This CDR3 region has 15 residues. V was trimmed by 1 base and J by 0 bases, leaving 8 bases between them. The germline CDR1 and CDR2 sequences are WNHNN and SYGVQD (reference sequence). Seattle's cohort entered during active infection and was followed longitudinally. Libraries were prepared by immunoSEQ multiplex PCR; TCRdb keeps only in-frame clonotypes and omits some of them. The data show approximately 500,000 clones, with 89% seen just once and approximately 0.9% held by the top ten. This clone was found once.

The sequence derives from a man aged 18-30 years with COVID-19, enrolled during active disease. The source material was peripheral blood. The chain recombines TRBV10-1 with TRBJ2-3, with a tentative D call TRBD1 (6 bases). The CDR3 DNA follows: TGCGCCAGCAGTGAGTGGACAGTAAGCACAGATACGCAGTATTTT. It codes for CASSEWTVSTDTQYF.